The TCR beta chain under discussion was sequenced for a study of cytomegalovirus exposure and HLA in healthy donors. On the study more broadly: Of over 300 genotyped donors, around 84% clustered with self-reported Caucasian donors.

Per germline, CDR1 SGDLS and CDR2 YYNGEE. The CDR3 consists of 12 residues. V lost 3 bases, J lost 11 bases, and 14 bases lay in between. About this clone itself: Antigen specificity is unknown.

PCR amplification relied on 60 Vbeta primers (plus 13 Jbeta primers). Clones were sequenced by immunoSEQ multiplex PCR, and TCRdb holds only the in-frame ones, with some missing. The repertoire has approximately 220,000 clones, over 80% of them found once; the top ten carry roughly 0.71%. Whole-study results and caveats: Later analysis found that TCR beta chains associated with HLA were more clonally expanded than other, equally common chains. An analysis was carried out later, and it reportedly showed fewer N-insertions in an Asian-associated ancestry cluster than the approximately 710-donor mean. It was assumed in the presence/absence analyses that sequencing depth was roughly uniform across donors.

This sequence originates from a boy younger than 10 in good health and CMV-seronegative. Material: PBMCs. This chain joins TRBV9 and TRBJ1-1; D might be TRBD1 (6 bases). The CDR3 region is CASSEGGGLAFF. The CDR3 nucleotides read TGTGCCAGCAGCGAGGGGGGGGGCTTGGCTTTCTTT. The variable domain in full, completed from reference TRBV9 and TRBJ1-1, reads DSGVTQTPKHLITATGQRVTLRCSPRSGDLSVYWYQQSLDQGLQFLIQYYNGEERAKGNILERFSAQQFPDLHSELNLSSLELGDSALYFCASSEGGGLAFFGQGTRLTVV.